These T cell receptor beta chains were read from a single sample in a study of shared clonotypes between healthy human individuals. Measured with immunoSEQ multiplex PCR; TCRdb has only the in-frame clones, and not every one. The sample shows about 2.1 million clones, about 92% of them seen only once. The sequencing input was naive CD8+ T cells from PBMCs. These receptors all come from a young man in good health. Some clones in this sample may be carry-over from other donors' samples. Each CDR3 is given with its conserved first and last residue. Fields, in order: V gene, J gene, D gene, CDR3 protein. D genes are given only for firm matches.

TRBV9,TRBJ1-1,NA,CASSVGHLMNTEAFF
TRBV6-1,TRBJ1-1,NA,CASSRGYTEAFF
TRBV28,TRBJ2-1,TRBD2,CASSSEVAGVGNEQFF
TRBV7-9,TRBJ2-7,NA,CASSSGSKAYEQYF
TRBV28,TRBJ2-7,TRBD2,CASSPLAGVFYEQYF
TRBV10-1,TRBJ2-2,NA,CASSDRTGELFF
TRBV6-4,TRBJ2-1,TRBD2,CASSDIREARAREQFF
TRBV5-5,TRBJ2-7,TRBD1,CASSWTGSGYEQYF
TRBV7-3,TRBJ2-3,NA,CASSFGGGTDTQYF
TRBV7-9,TRBJ1-1,NA,CASSLADRRNTEAFF
TRBV10-1,TRBJ2-5,NA,CASSESEETQYF
TRBV4-3,TRBJ2-1,NA,CASSHTTDNEQFF
TRBV4-2,TRBJ2-2,TRBD2,CASTTTTRSGRAGELFF
TRBV11-2,TRBJ2-2,NA,CASSPHGGQGRRWTGELFF
TRBV14,TRBJ1-2,NA,CASSQLKQFGYTF
TRBV27,TRBJ1-3,NA,CASSLIGSPGVSGNTIYF
TRBV5-1,TRBJ2-7,TRBD1,CASSYGQEINEQYF
TRBV7-9,TRBJ2-3,NA,CASSLDPTDTQYF
TRBV18,TRBJ2-7,TRBD2,CASSRSSGRLDEQYF
TRBV28,TRBJ1-5,NA,CASSLVAGSQPQHF
TRBV15,TRBJ2-5,NA,CATSGGRGLKQETQYF
TRBV11-2,TRBJ1-1,TRBD1,CASSSLKGADISEAFF
TRBV15,TRBJ2-5,NA,CATKGDQETQYF
TRBV7-9,TRBJ2-7,TRBD2,CASSLGRRESYEQYF